Listed below are T cell receptor beta chains from one sample, sequenced in a study of identical twins. TCRdb passed the 5' RACE reads through MiXCR, listing each CDR3 protein once. The sample holds 1,800,000 or so distinct CDR3 sequences, around 33% seen once. The source material was cord blood. The receptors derive from a newborn girl in good health. Each CDR3 is given without its conserved first and last residue.

>10|TRBV28
ASSSNTGELF
>13|TRBV6-1
ASNVRQGIPEKLF
>14|TRBV27
ASSLSAPNQPGEQF
>12|TRBV28
ASSFTISYNEQF
>11|TRBV12-5
ASGLQGHTEAF
>14|TRBV10-3
AISENGVTGGSPLH
>9|TRBV20-1
SARTVNEQY
>13|TRBV6-1
ASSVWALANYGYT
>11|TRBV10-3
AMAGYGTDTQY
>13|TRBV30
AWALAGLGTDTQY
>15|TRBV13
ASSPRDRAVVNTEAF
>13|TRBV29-1
SVVLWDGANYGYT
>12|TRBV2
ASSEQGQNEKLF
>8|TRBV20-1
SARGEGYT
>12|TRBV10-3
AITGTAEGTEAF
>11|TRBV2
ASGVGNANIQY
>14|TRBV27
ASSLDRLGDTDTQY
>13|TRBV3-1
ASSLTFGRDQPQH
>10|TRBV20-1
SARRGPNEQY
>12|TRBV20-1
SADEIATNEKLF
>9|TRBV27
ASSLRTSAF
>12|TRBV12-3/TRBV12-4
ASSFEALYDEQY
>14|TRBV4-1
ASRKLLAGSTDTQY
>13|TRBV5-1
ASSSPDRGFSGYT
>12|TRBV28
ASSSPGVNEKLF
>14|TRBV16
ASGQGAGPYNEKLF
>11|TRBV27
ASSLHNRNEQF
>13|TRBV9
ASSPNVALTDTQY
>12|TRBV27
ASSPTLWYNEQF
>13|TRBV27
ASSPFGTGDCEQY
>12|TRBV11-2
ASSLGGGYYEQY
>12|TRBV20-1
SARGLGEAYEQY